Listed below are T cell receptor beta chains from one sample, sequenced in a study of cytomegalovirus exposure and HLA in healthy donors. Data came from immunoSEQ multiplex PCR; TCRdb stores just in-frame clones and leaves some out. Seen here are approximately 150,000 clones, approximately 80% observed once, and the top ten hold just under 3%. Sequencing used PBMCs. These receptors originate from a female donor in good health and CMV-seronegative. CDR3s include the opening cysteine and the closing phenylalanine or tryptophan. The D gene is left open where the match is weak. Expanded clones get a size class; other rows say once, few or many, or leave the size out.

J gene: TRBJ1-1; clone size: NA; D gene: NA; V gene: TRBV21-1; CDR3 DNA: TGTGCCAGCAGACGTCATTTTCCCGGGACACCGAACACTGAAGCTTTCTTT; CDR3 protein: CASRRHFPGTPNTEAFF
J gene: TRBJ2-5; clone size: NA; D gene: NA; V gene: TRBV5-1; CDR3 DNA: TGCGCCAGCGGTCCCAATAGCCCACTTAACCAAGAGACCCAGTACTTC; CDR3 protein: CASGPNSPLNQETQYF
J gene: TRBJ2-5; clone size: NA; D gene: TRBD2; V gene: TRBV9; CDR3 DNA: TGTGCCAGCAGCCTTGGACTAGCGGGAGTGGAGGAGACCCAGTACTTC; CDR3 protein: CASSLGLAGVEETQYF
J gene: TRBJ2-7; clone size: NA; D gene: NA; V gene: TRBV27; CDR3 DNA: TGTGCCAGCAGGAGGGGGGGCGAGCAGTACTTC; CDR3 protein: CASRRGGEQYF
J gene: TRBJ1-1; clone size: many; D gene: NA; V gene: TRBV6-6; CDR3 DNA: TGTGCCAGCAGTTACTCGGTCGGCCGAGGGAACACTGAAGCTTTCTTT; CDR3 protein: CASSYSVGRGNTEAFF
J gene: TRBJ1-1; clone size: NA; D gene: TRBD1; V gene: TRBV5-1; CDR3 DNA: TGCGCCAGCAGCCCTGATGGACAGGTTAGGGGCACTGAAGCTTTCTTT; CDR3 protein: CASSPDGQVRGTEAFF
J gene: TRBJ1-1; clone size: NA; D gene: NA; V gene: TRBV30; CDR3 DNA: TGTGCCTGGAGCTCACCACGGGACACTGAAGCTTTCTTT; CDR3 protein: CAWSSPRDTEAFF
J gene: TRBJ2-1; clone size: NA; D gene: NA; V gene: TRBV18; CDR3 DNA: TGTGCCAGCTCCCCGACTAACAATGAGCAGTTCTTC; CDR3 protein: CASSPTNNEQFF
J gene: TRBJ2-1; clone size: NA; D gene: TRBD2; V gene: TRBV28; CDR3 DNA: TGTGCCAGCAGTTTTGGACTAGCGGGGATGGGGAACAATGAGCAGTTCTTC; CDR3 protein: CASSFGLAGMGNNEQFF
J gene: TRBJ2-1; clone size: NA; D gene: TRBD1; V gene: TRBV5-1; CDR3 DNA: TGCGCCAGCAGCTTGGTTCAGGGGGCTATGAATGAGCAGTTCTTC; CDR3 protein: CASSLVQGAMNEQFF
J gene: TRBJ1-1; clone size: NA; D gene: NA; V gene: TRBV6-1; CDR3 DNA: TGTGCCAGCAGGAGGGGACAAGAGAACACTGAAGCTTTCTTT; CDR3 protein: CASRRGQENTEAFF
J gene: TRBJ1-2; clone size: NA; D gene: NA; V gene: TRBV5-1; CDR3 DNA: TGCGCCAGCAGCTTGAGGTTGGGAGAGGACTATGGCTACCCCTTC; CDR3 protein: CASSLRLGEDYGYPF
J gene: TRBJ2-2; clone size: NA; D gene: TRBD2; V gene: TRBV5-4; CDR3 DNA: TGTGCCAGCAGCTCCGGACTAGCGGGAGTCACCGGGGAGCTGTTTTTT; CDR3 protein: CASSSGLAGVTGELFF
J gene: TRBJ2-7; clone size: NA; D gene: NA; V gene: TRBV27; CDR3 DNA: TGTGCCAGCAGCTTCTTAACGCAGGGGAGGGCGTACTTC; CDR3 protein: CASSFLTQGRAYF
J gene: TRBJ1-2; clone size: NA; D gene: NA; V gene: TRBV4-3; CDR3 DNA: TGCGCCAGCAGCCAAGATCTTGGGGGGGAGGACTATGGCTACACCTTC; CDR3 protein: CASSQDLGGEDYGYTF
J gene: TRBJ2-2; clone size: NA; D gene: NA; V gene: TRBV5-4; CDR3 DNA: TGTGCCAGCAGCTTCGGTAGCGGAGCAACCGGGGAGCTGTTTTTT; CDR3 protein: CASSFGSGATGELFF
J gene: TRBJ1-2; clone size: NA; D gene: NA; V gene: TRBV5-1; CDR3 DNA: TGCGCCAGCAGCCCGGGGGTTGACTATGGCTACACCTTC; CDR3 protein: CASSPGVDYGYTF
J gene: TRBJ1-1; clone size: NA; D gene: NA; V gene: TRBV6-1; CDR3 DNA: TGTGCCAGCAGTGTTAATCGGGGCACTGAAGCTTTCTTT; CDR3 protein: CASSVNRGTEAFF
J gene: TRBJ2-3; clone size: few; D gene: NA; V gene: TRBV6-1; CDR3 DNA: TGTGCCAGCAGTGAAGCGCGTGGGGCGGATACGCAGTATTTT; CDR3 protein: CASSEARGADTQYF
J gene: TRBJ2-7; clone size: NA; D gene: TRBD1; V gene: TRBV6-6; CDR3 DNA: TGTGCCAGCAGTCTTAGACAGGGCGCAGGGGGCTACGAGCAGTACTTC; CDR3 protein: CASSLRQGAGGYEQYF
J gene: TRBJ2-7; clone size: NA; D gene: NA; V gene: TRBV14; CDR3 DNA: TGTGCCAGCAGCCATGATGCGCCGCATCCCTACGAGCAGTACTTC; CDR3 protein: CASSHDAPHPYEQYF
J gene: TRBJ2-1; clone size: NA; D gene: NA; V gene: TRBV12-5; CDR3 DNA: TGTGCTAGTGGTTTGCTCGATGGTCCGGGAGATGAGCAGTTCTTC; CDR3 protein: CASGLLDGPGDEQFF
J gene: TRBJ2-7; clone size: NA; D gene: NA; V gene: TRBV19; CDR3 DNA: TGTGCCAGTAGTATTGACCGGGGGTCCTACGAGCAGTACTTC; CDR3 protein: CASSIDRGSYEQYF
J gene: TRBJ1-1; clone size: NA; D gene: NA; V gene: TRBV28; CDR3 DNA: TGTGCCACCACAAACACTGAAGCTTTCTTT; CDR3 protein: CATTNTEAFF
J gene: TRBJ1-2; clone size: NA; D gene: NA; V gene: TRBV4-1; CDR3 DNA: TGCGCCAGCAGCCAATTACGAGGGTCGGCTAACTATGGCTACACCTTC; CDR3 protein: CASSQLRGSANYGYTF
J gene: TRBJ1-4; clone size: NA; D gene: NA; V gene: TRBV2; CDR3 DNA: TGTGCCAGCAGTGAAGCGCTTGGGTCATTTAAGGGGATACGTGAAAAACTGTTTTTT; CDR3 protein: CASSEALGSFKGIREKLFF
J gene: TRBJ2-1; clone size: NA; D gene: NA; V gene: TRBV7-9; CDR3 DNA: TGTGCCAGCAGCCCCGGACCCCCAGGAGGCTCCTACAATGAGCAGTTCTTC; CDR3 protein: CASSPGPPGGSYNEQFF
J gene: TRBJ1-2; clone size: NA; D gene: NA; V gene: TRBV9; CDR3 DNA: TGTGCCAGCAGCGGACAGGACTATGGCTACACCTTC; CDR3 protein: CASSGQDYGYTF
J gene: TRBJ1-2; clone size: NA; D gene: TRBD1; V gene: TRBV18; CDR3 DNA: TGTGCCAGCTCAGACACAGGGGGCTATGGCTACCCCTTC; CDR3 protein: CASSDTGGYGYPF
J gene: TRBJ1-1; clone size: NA; D gene: TRBD1; V gene: TRBV27; CDR3 DNA: TGTGCCAGCAGTTTTAGACAGGGGCGTCACAACACTGAAGCTTTCTTT; CDR3 protein: CASSFRQGRHNTEAFF
J gene: TRBJ1-1; clone size: few; D gene: TRBD1; V gene: TRBV4-1; CDR3 DNA: TGCGCCAGCAGCCTTCCCGGACAGGCCGGGAACACTGAAGCTTTCTTT; CDR3 protein: CASSLPGQAGNTEAFF
J gene: TRBJ2-7; clone size: NA; D gene: NA; V gene: TRBV13; CDR3 DNA: TGTGCCAGCAGCTATACAGGGTCCTACGAGCAGTACTTC; CDR3 protein: CASSYTGSYEQYF
J gene: TRBJ1-1; clone size: few; D gene: NA; V gene: TRBV5-1; CDR3 DNA: TGCGCCAGCAGCTTCGTGGGGGGGAACACTGAAGCTTTCTTT; CDR3 protein: CASSFVGGNTEAFF
J gene: TRBJ2-4; clone size: NA; D gene: TRBD1; V gene: TRBV6-1; CDR3 DNA: TGTGCCAGCAGTGAATACTCGACAGGGCTGGACAAAAACATTCAGTACTTC; CDR3 protein: CASSEYSTGLDKNIQYF
J gene: TRBJ2-7; clone size: NA; D gene: TRBD1; V gene: TRBV19; CDR3 DNA: TGTGCCAGTAGTCTAAGGAGGACAGGCTACGAGCAGTACTTC; CDR3 protein: CASSLRRTGYEQYF
J gene: TRBJ2-1; clone size: NA; D gene: TRBD2; V gene: TRBV7-2; CDR3 DNA: TGTGCCAGCAGCTTAACTAGCGGCTACAATGAGCAGTTCTTC; CDR3 protein: CASSLTSGYNEQFF
J gene: TRBJ1-1; clone size: NA; D gene: NA; V gene: TRBV28; CDR3 DNA: TGTGCCAGCAGTCCGTGGACAGTTCTGAACACTGAAGCTTTCTTT; CDR3 protein: CASSPWTVLNTEAFF
J gene: TRBJ1-1; clone size: few; D gene: TRBD1; V gene: TRBV29-1; CDR3 DNA: TGCAGCGTTGCCTGGACAGGTATTACGAACACTGAAGCTTTCTTT; CDR3 protein: CSVAWTGITNTEAFF
J gene: TRBJ1-6; clone size: NA; D gene: TRBD1; V gene: TRBV6-6; CDR3 DNA: TGTGCCAGCAGTTCCCGACAGGGGGGAAATAATTCACCCCTCCACTTT; CDR3 protein: CASSSRQGGNNSPLHF
J gene: TRBJ2-5; clone size: NA; D gene: NA; V gene: TRBV5-1; CDR3 DNA: TGCGCCAGCAGCAGGGCCCCATCCGGGACACAAGAAGAGACCCAGTACTTC; CDR3 protein: CASSRAPSGTQEETQYF
J gene: TRBJ2-7; clone size: NA; D gene: TRBD2; V gene: TRBV9; CDR3 DNA: TGTGCCAGCAGCGTAGCGCCGGGGGGCTACGAGCAGTACTTC; CDR3 protein: CASSVAPGGYEQYF
J gene: TRBJ1-2; clone size: NA; D gene: NA; V gene: TRBV7-8; CDR3 DNA: TGTGCCAGCAGCTTGTCGGGGAGTCACTATGGCTACACCTTC; CDR3 protein: CASSLSGSHYGYTF
J gene: TRBJ1-5; clone size: few; D gene: TRBD1; V gene: TRBV6-6; CDR3 DNA: TGTGCCAGCAGTTCGGGACAGGGCCAAGGCAATCAGCCCCAGCATTTT; CDR3 protein: CASSSGQGQGNQPQHF
J gene: TRBJ2-7; clone size: NA; D gene: TRBD2; V gene: TRBV9; CDR3 DNA: TGTGCCAGCAGCCCGGGACTAGCCTGGGAGCAGTACTTC; CDR3 protein: CASSPGLAWEQYF
J gene: TRBJ1-5; clone size: once; D gene: NA; V gene: TRBV27; CDR3 DNA: TGTGCCAGCAGTTTAGGCCGAGGACAGCCCCAGCATTTT; CDR3 protein: CASSLGRGQPQHF
J gene: TRBJ1-4; clone size: NA; D gene: NA; V gene: TRBV11-2; CDR3 DNA: TGTGCCAGCAGCCAAAGGAGAGGACATTATGAAAAACTGTTTTTT; CDR3 protein: CASSQRRGHYEKLFF
J gene: TRBJ2-1; clone size: NA; D gene: NA; V gene: TRBV7-9; CDR3 DNA: TGTGCCAGCAGCACCCCCCGGAGGGCTCACAATGAGCAGTTCTTC; CDR3 protein: CASSTPRRAHNEQFF
J gene: TRBJ2-7; clone size: NA; D gene: NA; V gene: TRBV27; CDR3 DNA: TGTGCCAGCAGTTTTAGACGGTCGGGAGACAGAAAATTCTACGAGCAGTACTTC; CDR3 protein: CASSFRRSGDRKFYEQYF
J gene: TRBJ2-2; clone size: once; D gene: TRBD1; V gene: TRBV7-2; CDR3 DNA: TGTGCCAGCAGCCAAGGGACAGGGCACACCGGGGAGCTGTTTTTT; CDR3 protein: CASSQGTGHTGELFF
J gene: TRBJ2-1; clone size: NA; D gene: TRBD2; V gene: TRBV19; CDR3 DNA: TGTGCCAGTAGTATAGAAGCGGGAGTCAATGAGCAGTTCTTC; CDR3 protein: CASSIEAGVNEQFF
J gene: TRBJ2-4; clone size: NA; D gene: TRBD1; V gene: TRBV28; CDR3 DNA: TGTGCCAGCACCACAGGGGTAGCCAAAAACATTCAGTACTTC; CDR3 protein: CASTTGVAKNIQYF
J gene: TRBJ1-1; clone size: NA; D gene: NA; V gene: TRBV5-1; CDR3 DNA: TGCGCCAGCAGCTTCGACAGAGGCACTGAAGCTTTCTTT; CDR3 protein: CASSFDRGTEAFF
J gene: TRBJ1-6; clone size: NA; D gene: TRBD1; V gene: TRBV28; CDR3 DNA: TGTGCCAGCAGCGTGGGACAGTCTTATAATTCACCCCTCCACTTT; CDR3 protein: CASSVGQSYNSPLHF
J gene: TRBJ2-5; clone size: NA; D gene: TRBD2; V gene: TRBV4-1; CDR3 DNA: TGCGCCAGCAGCCAAGATATAGCGGGGGGCCCGCGGTCCCAGTACTTC; CDR3 protein: CASSQDIAGGPRSQYF
J gene: TRBJ2-6; clone size: NA; D gene: TRBD2; V gene: TRBV9; CDR3 DNA: TGTGCCAGCAGCGCGGGACTAGCGGGAGGGGGCTCTGGGGCCAACGTCCTGACTTTC; CDR3 protein: CASSAGLAGGGSGANVLTF
J gene: TRBJ2-3; clone size: NA; D gene: NA; V gene: TRBV7-3; CDR3 DNA: TGTGCCAGCAGCTTCGGGACAGATACGCAGTATTTT; CDR3 protein: CASSFGTDTQYF